The sequence of this T cell receptor (beta chain) was determined in a study of control samples from healthy donors and cancer patients. Trimming removed 5 bases from V and 6 bases from J; junction bases left unmatched: 4. The CDR3 totals 13 residues. Libraries were prepared by immunoSEQ multiplex PCR; TCRdb keeps only in-frame clonotypes and omits some of them. The table has roughly 200,000 clones, approximately 95% seen once. The gene calls are TRBV12-3 or TRBV12-4 and TRBJ2-3; 8 nucleotides align to TRBD1. Sequences were obtained from blood. This sequence originates from a young man in good health. As DNA, the CDR3 is TGTGCCAGCAGTCCGACAGGGGCGGATACGCAGTATTTT. Translating gives CASSPTGADTQYF.